One and the same sample provided the 31 T cell receptor beta chains below, sequenced in a study of vaccination effects on CD4 cells after COVID-19. Their antigens remain unidentified. Assay used: immunoSEQ multiplex PCR; TCRdb lists only in-frame clones, some missing. The table lists over 55,000 clones, around 81% of them singletons. Using viral peptide pools, the ViraFEST assay grew out antigen-specific CD4+ T cells prior to sequencing. CD4+ T cell isolation took place after approximately 11 days of culture. The material was CD4+ T cells from PBMCs cultured with HCoV-229E spike peptides, obtained before COVID-19 vaccination. These receptor sequences come from a human donor who received a COVID-19 vaccine.

The gene calls are TRBV2 and TRBJ2-2; D perhaps matches TRBD1 (5 bases). Germline V gives CDR1 SNHLY, CDR2 FYNNEI. CDR3 length equals 13 residues. The germline V and J ends were trimmed by 11 bases and 5 bases, with 15 bases remaining between them. The CDR3 region has the DNA TGTGCCCAACAGGAAAGATCGACCGGGGAGCTGTTTTTT. Encoded protein: CAQQERSTGELFF.

The rearrangement links TRBV7-8 to TRBJ2-1; weak D call: TRBD1 (7 bases). V gave up 4 bases and J gave up 6 bases, with 22 bases separating them. The CDR3 is 17 amino acids. Germline V gives CDR1 SGHVS, CDR2 FQNEAQ. CDR3 bases: TGTGCCAGCAGCTCCCCCTTGGAGGGGGCGATGGGCAATGAGCAGTTCTTC. Translating gives CASSSPLEGAMGNEQFF.

The chain is built from TRBV18 and TRBJ2-1; TRBD1 matches 7 bases. J was trimmed by 7 bases and V by 6 bases; bases with no gene match: 12. The CDR3 length is 15 residues. The germline CDR1 and CDR2 sequences are KGHSH and LQKENI. This CDR3 reads CASSDSGTARNEQFF. CDR3 DNA sequence: TGTGCCAGCTCCGATTCGGGGACAGCGAGGAATGAGCAGTTCTTC.

V and J are TRBV3-1 (or the pseudogene TRBV3-2) and TRBJ2-3; TRBD2 matches 15 bases. This CDR3 has 17 residues. The junction had 4 bases not matched to a gene; V was cut back by 4 bases and J by 2 bases. Germline values: CDR1 LGHDT, CDR2 YNNKEL (reference sequence). The CDR3 sequence is CASSLGLAGGTTDTQYF. The DNA of the CDR3 is TGTGCCAGCAGCCTGGGACTAGCGGGGGGTACCACAGATACGCAGTATTTT.

This chain connects TRBV11-3 to TRBJ2-2, with 9 bases aligning to TRBD1. J was trimmed by 5 bases and V by 6 bases; bases with no gene match: 4. Germline V gene lookup returns CDR1 SGHNT and CDR2 YENEEA. This CDR3 has 14 amino acids. CDR3 coding DNA: TGTGCCAGCAGGGACAGGGGAGGTACCGGGGAGCTGTTTTTT. It translates to CASRDRGGTGELFF.

The V gene is TRBV28, the J gene TRBJ1-4; TRBD1 is a possible D gene (5 bases). Trimming took 4 bases from V and 10 from J, leaving 19 bases between them. This CDR3 region has 15 residues. Germline V gene data show CDR1 as MDHEN and CDR2 as SYDVKM. CDR3 coding DNA: TGTGCCAGCAGTTGGCTCCGGACCATCGGGGGAAAACTGTTTTTT. It specifies CASSWLRTIGGKLFF.

This clone was seen just once. The chain carries TRBV5-4 and TRBJ2-1, with D maybe TRBD2 (6 bases). Deletions cut 4 bases from V and 2 bases from J, with 13 bases between. Germline-derived CDR1 and CDR2 are SGHNT and YYREEE (reference sequence). The CDR3 totals 15 residues. CDR3 sequence: CASSLLGGTYNEQFF. In nucleotides, the CDR3 is TGTGCCAGCAGCCTCTTAGGAGGGACCTACAATGAGCAGTTCTTC.

The chain has TRBV4-2 and TRBJ1-3, with 7 positions matching TRBD1. J gave up 0 bases and V 4 bases, and 6 bases lay outside the gene matches. Germline V gene lookup returns CDR1 LGHNA and CDR2 YNFKEQ. This CDR3 spans 16 amino acids. The CDR3 DNA sequence: TGTGCCAGCAGCCGAGAGACAGGGTTCTCTGGAAACACCATATATTTT. It encodes CASSRETGFSGNTIYF.

The chain joins TRBV5-8 to TRBJ2-3, with TRBD2 matching 15 bases. Germline trimming cut 7 bases from V and 2 bases from J; bases unmatched to any gene: 8. CDR1 SGHTS and CDR2 YDEGEE come from the germline V gene. This CDR3 has 17 residues. CDR3 sequence: CASPRGLAGGYTDTQYF. CDR3 DNA sequence: TGTGCCAGCCCACGAGGACTAGCGGGGGGGTACACAGATACGCAGTATTTT.

The chain couples TRBV4-2 to TRBJ2-1; TRBD2 agrees at 13 bases. Germline V gives CDR1 LGHNA, CDR2 YNFKEQ. The CDR3 is 19 amino acids. V lost 0 bases and J lost 4; bases outside the gene matches: 9. CDR3 protein: CASSQDRATSGGIYNEQFF. Here the CDR3 DNA reads TGTGCCAGCAGCCAAGATAGAGCGACTAGCGGGGGGATATACAATGAGCAGTTCTTC.

This clone has only a few counts. The rearrangement links TRBV12-3 or TRBV12-4 to TRBJ1-6; D is unclear. V lost 2 bases and J lost 9, with 8 bases in between. The CDR3 covers 13 residues. The CDR3 is CASSLLRGSPLHF. The CDR3 nucleotides read TGTGCCAGCAGTTTATTACGGGGTTCACCCCTCCACTTT.

The chain employs TRBV10-3 and TRBJ2-7; 7 nucleotides align to TRBD1. The ends lost 6 bases at V and 6 bases at J; junction bases unmatched: 8. This CDR3 contains 13 residues. Germline V gene sequence: CDR1 ENHRY, CDR2 SYGVKD. CDR3 sequence reads: CAIRTGQHSEQYV. CDR3 nucleotides: TGTGCCATCAGGACGGGACAGCACTCCGAGCAGTACGTC.

The chain couples TRBV21-1 to TRBJ1-6. TRBV21-1 is flagged as a pseudogene. CDR3 length: 15 amino acids. The CDR3 here is CASSNPIVRLSPLHF. The CDR3 nucleotides read TGTGCCAGCAGCAACCCTATTGTAAGGTTATCACCCCTCCACTTT.

V and J are TRBV27 and TRBJ1-6, with a possible D match to TRBD1 (6 bases). Trimming pared 6 bases from V and 0 bases from J, leaving 18 bases between. The CDR3 consists of 18 residues. Germline values: CDR1 MNHEY, CDR2 SMNVEV (reference sequence). CDR3: CASSAGGQRSSYNSPLHF. The CDR3 DNA reads as TGTGCCAGCAGCGCGGGGGGACAACGGAGCTCCTATAATTCACCCCTCCACTTT.

This clone has only one observation. The rearrangement links TRBV18 to TRBJ2-7; D gene unclear. The CDR3 spans 14 residues. V was clipped by 0 bases and J by 3 bases, with 9 bases between them. The germline CDR1 and CDR2 sequences are KGHSH and LQKENI. The CDR3 DNA sequence: TGTGCCAGCTCACCACCTATAATTTGCTACGAGCAGTACGTC. It encodes CASSPPIICYEQYV.

The V and J genes are TRBV4-1 and TRBJ2-7; D is unclear. Germline V gene sequence: CDR1 MGHRA, CDR2 YSYEKL. This CDR3 comprises 13 residues. V lost 0 bases to trimming and J lost 5 bases, with 8 bases between them. CDR3 loop: CASSQDIRDEQYV. The CDR3 DNA is TGCGCCAGCAGCCAAGATATTAGGGACGAGCAGTACGTC.

The chain carries TRBV19 and TRBJ2-1, with 10 bases aligning to TRBD1. This CDR3 contains 15 residues. From germline, CDR1 is LNHDA and CDR2 SQIVND (reference sequence). J gave up 4 bases and V 7 bases, and 7 bases lay outside the gene matches. The CDR3 here is CASKEGTGEYNEQFF. In DNA, the CDR3 is TGTGCCAGTAAGGAAGGGACAGGGGAATACAATGAGCAGTTCTTC.

The chain carries TRBV5-6 and TRBJ2-3; either TRBD1 or TRBD2 may supply D (6 bases each). The V gene's germline CDR1 is SGHDT and CDR2 YYEEEE. The CDR3 has 15 amino acids. The ends were cut back, 3 bases at V and 5 bases at J, with 16 bases in the middle. The CDR3 DNA reads as TGTGCCAGCAGCTCTCTGGGGGGCCAGGGAGATACGCAGTATTTT. As protein: CASSSLGGQGDTQYF. Complete variable domain (other parts from reference TRBV5-6 and TRBJ2-3): DAGVTQSPTHLIKTRGQQVTLRCSPKSGHDTVSWYQQALGQGPQFIFQYYEEEERQRGNFPDRFSGHQFPNYSSELNVNALLLGDSALYLCASSSLGGQGDTQYFGPGTRLTVL.

The V call is TRBV18, the J call TRBJ2-7, with TRBD2 as a possible D gene (6 bases). CDR3 size: 13 residues. V was shortened by 1 base and J by 5 bases, with 9 bases between the two germline ends. Germline CDR1 is KGHSH and CDR2 is LQKENI. The CDR3 bases are TGTGCCAGCTCACCACGGAGGGGAGACGAGCAGTACGTC. Its protein is CASSPRRGDEQYV.

The chain is built from TRBV5-4 and TRBJ2-5, with 7 positions matching TRBD2. The CDR3 loop spans 15 amino acids. Losses at the gene ends were 4 bases for V and 2 bases for J; bases not matched to a gene: 8. Looked up from germline, CDR1 is SGHNT and CDR2 is YYREEE (reference sequence). This CDR3 is CASSVGGTTQETQYF. In DNA, the CDR3 is TGTGCCAGCAGCGTGGGAGGGACTACACAAGAGACCCAGTACTTC.

The rearrangement links TRBV6-1 to TRBJ1-5, with D tentatively TRBD1 (6 bases). This CDR3 is 16 amino acids long. V lost 2 bases to trimming and J lost 2 bases, with 13 bases between them. The V gene's germline CDR1 is MNHNS and CDR2 SASEGT. The CDR3, as DNA: TGTGCCAGCAGTGAATACCCCAGGGGAGGCAATCAGCCCCAGCATTTT. It encodes CASSEYPRGGNQPQHF.

The rearrangement uses TRBV6-2 or TRBV6-3 and TRBJ1-2; D remains ambiguous. CDR1 MNHEY and CDR2 SVGEGT come from the germline V gene. The CDR3 contains 19 residues. Trimming removed 0 bases at V and 4 bases at J, with 24 bases between. CDR3 sequence reads: CASSYSMGQTGPLGYGYTF. CDR3 nucleotides: TGTGCCAGCAGTTACTCGATGGGCCAGACGGGCCCGCTAGGCTATGGCTACACCTTC.

The chain couples TRBV5-6 to TRBJ1-4; possibly TRBD1 for D (6 bases). V lost 4 bases, J lost 5 bases, and 15 bases lay in between. Germline lookup yields CDR1 SGHDT and CDR2 YYEEEE. The CDR3 is 15 residues long. The CDR3 DNA sequence: TGTGCCAGCAGCGAACCGGGACACCCAAATGAAAAACTGTTTTTT. This translates into CASSEPGHPNEKLFF.

The chain has TRBV3-1 (or the pseudogene TRBV3-2) and TRBJ2-3; perhaps TRBD2 as D (6 bases). V lost 4 bases and J lost 7, with 15 bases in between. From germline, CDR1 is LGHDT and CDR2 YNNKEL (reference sequence). The CDR3 is made up of 14 amino acids. CDR3 in amino acids: CASSRRDFFYTQYF. CDR3 DNA sequence: TGTGCCAGCAGCCGGCGGGACTTCTTTTATACGCAGTATTTT.

The chain couples TRBV6-6 to TRBJ1-5; D gene unclear. The germline gives CDR1 MNHNY, CDR2 SVGAGI (reference sequence). The CDR3 is made up of 11 amino acids. Trimming pared 5 bases from V and 11 bases from J, leaving 10 bases between. The CDR3 spells CASSKGTAQHF. CDR3 coding DNA: TGTGCCAGCAGTAAGGGCACGGCCCAGCATTTT.

This clone is categorized as medium-sized (0.01 to 0.1%). V is TRBV6-2 or TRBV6-3 and J is TRBJ2-7; possibly TRBD2 for D (7 bases). The ends were cut back, 6 bases at V and 2 bases at J, with 14 bases in the middle. The germline V gene has CDR1 MNHEY and CDR2 SVGEGT. The CDR3 extends over 14 amino acids. The CDR3 loop is CASSPVRGPYEQYV. CDR3 in DNA: TGTGCCAGCAGCCCCGTGCGGGGGCCCTACGAGCAGTACGTC.

V is TRBV2 and J is TRBJ1-5; no reliable D call. V was shortened by 6 bases and J by 6 bases, with 12 bases between the two germline ends. Germline V gene lookup returns CDR1 SNHLY and CDR2 FYNNEI. The CDR3 length is 13 residues. The CDR3 DNA sequence: TGTGCCAGCAGCGCGTCGGGGTTTCAGCCCCAGCATTTT. Protein sequence: CASSASGFQPQHF.

The V gene is TRBV6-2 or TRBV6-3, the J gene TRBJ1-2; 8 nucleotides line up with TRBD1. This CDR3 comprises 14 residues. Trimming took 4 bases from V and 5 from J; bases not matched to a gene: 6. Germline V gene sequence: CDR1 MNHEY, CDR2 SVGEGT. The CDR3 reads CASSSQGAGYGYTF. The CDR3 DNA reads TGTGCCAGCAGTTCCCAGGGGGCCGGGTATGGCTACACCTTC.

J is TRBJ2-1 and V is TRBV24-1; 11 nucleotides match TRBD1. In germline, CDR1 is KGHDR, CDR2 SFDVKD. The CDR3 spans 17 residues. V lost 3 bases to trimming and J lost 2 bases; unmatched junction nucleotides: 5. The CDR3 protein is CATSDAPGQGAYNEQFF. CDR3 DNA sequence: TGTGCCACCAGTGATGCCCCGGGACAGGGGGCCTACAATGAGCAGTTCTTC.

The V and J genes are TRBV20-1 and TRBJ1-4, with 7 bases lining up with TRBD1. Germline CDR1 reads DFQATT; CDR2 reads SNEGSKA (reference sequence). The CDR3 runs to 13 residues. With 4 bases clipped from V and 7 bases from J, the junction kept 6 bases outside the gene matches. The CDR3 sequence is CSATDRVGEKLFF. CDR3 DNA: TGCAGTGCTACTGACAGGGTTGGTGAAAAACTGTTTTTT.

CDR3 nucleotides: TGTGCCAGCAGTTTAGCACAGGGGACAAATCAGCCCCAGCATTTT. Its protein product is CASSLAQGTNQPQHF. V is TRBV6-5 and J is TRBJ1-5; 7 bases fit TRBD1. CDR1 and CDR2 (germline): MNHEY, SVGAGI. The CDR3 contains 15 residues. Trimming cost V 4 bases and J 4 bases; bases outside gene matches: 7.